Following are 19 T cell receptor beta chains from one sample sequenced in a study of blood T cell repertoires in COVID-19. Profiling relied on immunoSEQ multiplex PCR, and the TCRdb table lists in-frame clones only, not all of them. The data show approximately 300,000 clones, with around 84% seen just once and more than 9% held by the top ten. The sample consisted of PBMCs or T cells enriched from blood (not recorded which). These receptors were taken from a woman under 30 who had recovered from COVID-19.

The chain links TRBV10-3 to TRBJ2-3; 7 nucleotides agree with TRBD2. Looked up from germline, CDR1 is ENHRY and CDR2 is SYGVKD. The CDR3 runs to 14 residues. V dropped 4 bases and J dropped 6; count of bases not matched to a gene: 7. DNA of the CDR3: TGTGCCATCAGTGTGGGACTATTTGCCGATACGCAGTATTTT. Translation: CAISVGLFADTQYF.

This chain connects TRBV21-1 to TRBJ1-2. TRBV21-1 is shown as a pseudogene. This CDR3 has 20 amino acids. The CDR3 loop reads CASSKALPGRFKVACYGYTF. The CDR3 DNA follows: TGTGCCAGCAGCAAAGCGCTTCCCGGCAGATTCAAGGTAGCGTGCTATGGCTACACCTTC.

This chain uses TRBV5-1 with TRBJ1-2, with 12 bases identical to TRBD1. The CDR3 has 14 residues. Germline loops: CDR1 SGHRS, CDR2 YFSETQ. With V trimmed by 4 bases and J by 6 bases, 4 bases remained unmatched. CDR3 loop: CASSGGQGADGYTF. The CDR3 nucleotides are TGCGCCAGCAGCGGGGGACAGGGGGCCGATGGCTACACCTTC.

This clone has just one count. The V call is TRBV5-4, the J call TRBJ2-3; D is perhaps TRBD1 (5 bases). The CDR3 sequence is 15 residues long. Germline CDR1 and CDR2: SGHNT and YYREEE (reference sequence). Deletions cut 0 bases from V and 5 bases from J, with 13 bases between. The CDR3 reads CASSLVGQVGDTQYF. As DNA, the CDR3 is TGTGCCAGCAGCTTGGTGGGGCAGGTTGGAGATACGCAGTATTTT.

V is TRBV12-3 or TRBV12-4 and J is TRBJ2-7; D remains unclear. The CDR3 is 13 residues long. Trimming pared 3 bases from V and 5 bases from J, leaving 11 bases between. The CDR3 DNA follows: TGTGCCAGCAGTTTTGAAGACCGGGACGAGCAGTACTTC. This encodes CASSFEDRDEQYF.

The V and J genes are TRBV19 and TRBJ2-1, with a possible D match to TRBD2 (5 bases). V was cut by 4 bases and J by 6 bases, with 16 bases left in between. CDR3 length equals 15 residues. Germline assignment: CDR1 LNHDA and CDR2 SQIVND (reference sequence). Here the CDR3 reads CASSKRPPEGNEQFF. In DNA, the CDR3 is TGTGCCAGTAGTAAGAGACCTCCCGAGGGCAATGAGCAGTTCTTC.

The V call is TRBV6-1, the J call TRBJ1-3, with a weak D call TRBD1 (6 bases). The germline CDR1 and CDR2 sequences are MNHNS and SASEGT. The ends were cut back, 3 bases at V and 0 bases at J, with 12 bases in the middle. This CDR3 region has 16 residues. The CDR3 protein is CASSEATQGSGNTIYF. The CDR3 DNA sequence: TGTGCCAGCAGTGAGGCGACACAGGGCTCTGGAAACACCATATATTTT.

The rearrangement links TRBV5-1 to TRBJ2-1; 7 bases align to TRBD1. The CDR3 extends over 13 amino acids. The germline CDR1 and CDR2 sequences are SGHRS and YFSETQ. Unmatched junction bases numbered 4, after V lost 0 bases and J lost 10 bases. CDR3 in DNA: TGCGCCAGCAGCTTGGAGACCAGGGGGGAGCAGTTCTTC. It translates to CASSLETRGEQFF.

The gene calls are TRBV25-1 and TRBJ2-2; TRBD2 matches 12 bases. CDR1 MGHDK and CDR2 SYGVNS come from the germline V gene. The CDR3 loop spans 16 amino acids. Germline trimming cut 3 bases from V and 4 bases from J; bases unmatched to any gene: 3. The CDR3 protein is CASSEGLAGLTGELFF. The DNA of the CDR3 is TGTGCCAGCAGTGAGGGACTAGCGGGCCTCACCGGGGAGCTGTTTTTT.

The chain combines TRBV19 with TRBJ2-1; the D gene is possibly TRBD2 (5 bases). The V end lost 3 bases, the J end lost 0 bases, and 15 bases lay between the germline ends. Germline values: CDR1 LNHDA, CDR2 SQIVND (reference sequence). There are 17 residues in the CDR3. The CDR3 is CASSIPASLRSYNEQFF. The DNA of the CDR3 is TGTGCCAGTAGTATCCCGGCTAGCCTACGCTCCTACAATGAGCAGTTCTTC.

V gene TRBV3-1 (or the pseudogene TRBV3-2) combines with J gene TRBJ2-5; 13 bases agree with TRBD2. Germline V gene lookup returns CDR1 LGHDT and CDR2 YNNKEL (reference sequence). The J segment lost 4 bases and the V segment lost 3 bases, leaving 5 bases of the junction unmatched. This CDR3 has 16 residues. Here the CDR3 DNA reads TGTGCCAGCAGCCACGGACTAGCGGGGGCCCGAGAGACCCAGTACTTC. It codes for CASSHGLAGARETQYF.

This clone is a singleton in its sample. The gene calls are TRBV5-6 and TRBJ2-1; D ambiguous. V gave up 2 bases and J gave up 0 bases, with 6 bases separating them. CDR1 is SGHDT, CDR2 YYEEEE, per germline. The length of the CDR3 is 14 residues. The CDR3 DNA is TGTGCCAGCAGCTTATGGAGCTCCTACAATGAGCAGTTCTTC. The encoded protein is CASSLWSSYNEQFF.

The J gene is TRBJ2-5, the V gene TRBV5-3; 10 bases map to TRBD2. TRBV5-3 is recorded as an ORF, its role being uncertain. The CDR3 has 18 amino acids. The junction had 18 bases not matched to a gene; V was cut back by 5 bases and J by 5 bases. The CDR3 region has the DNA TGTGCCAGAAGAGGGGGTAGCAGAAGCGGGAGGGCCCGGGAGACCCAGTACTTC. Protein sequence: CARRGGSRSGRARETQYF.

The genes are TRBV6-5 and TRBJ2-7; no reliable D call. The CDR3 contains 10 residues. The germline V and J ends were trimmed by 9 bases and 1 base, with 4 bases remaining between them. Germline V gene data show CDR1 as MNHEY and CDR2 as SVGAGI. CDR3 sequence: CASNSYEQYF. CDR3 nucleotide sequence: TGTGCCAGTAATTCCTACGAGCAGTACTTC.

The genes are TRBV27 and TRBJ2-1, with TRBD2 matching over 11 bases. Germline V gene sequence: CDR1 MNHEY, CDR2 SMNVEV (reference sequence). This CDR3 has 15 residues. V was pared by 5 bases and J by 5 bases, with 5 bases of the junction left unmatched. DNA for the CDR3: TGTGCCAGCAGTCCTAGCGGGAGGACCCACAATGAGCAGTTCTTC. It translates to CASSPSGRTHNEQFF.

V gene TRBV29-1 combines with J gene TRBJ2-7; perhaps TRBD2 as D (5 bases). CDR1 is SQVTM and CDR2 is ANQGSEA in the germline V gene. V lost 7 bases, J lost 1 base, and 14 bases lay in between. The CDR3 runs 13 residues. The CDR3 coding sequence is TGCAGCGCCTTCCTACGGGGTTCCTACGAGCAGTACTTC. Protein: CSAFLRGSYEQYF.

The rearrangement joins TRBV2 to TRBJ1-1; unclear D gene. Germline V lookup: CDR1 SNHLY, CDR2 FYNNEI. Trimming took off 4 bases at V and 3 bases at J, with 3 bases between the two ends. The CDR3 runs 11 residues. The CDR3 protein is CASSVDTEAFF. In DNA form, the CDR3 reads TGTGCCAGCAGTGTCGACACTGAAGCTTTCTTT.

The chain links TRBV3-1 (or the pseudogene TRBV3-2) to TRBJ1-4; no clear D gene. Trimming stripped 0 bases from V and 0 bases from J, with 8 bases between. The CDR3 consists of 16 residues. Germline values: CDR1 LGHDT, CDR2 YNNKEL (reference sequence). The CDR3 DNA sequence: TGTGCCAGCAGCCAAGATCGGAGTGCAACTAATGAAAAACTGTTTTTT. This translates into CASSQDRSATNEKLFF.

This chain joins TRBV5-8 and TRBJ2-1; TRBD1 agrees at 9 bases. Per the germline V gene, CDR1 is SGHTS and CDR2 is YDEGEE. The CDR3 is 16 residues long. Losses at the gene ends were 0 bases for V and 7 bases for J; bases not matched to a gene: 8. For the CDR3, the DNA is TGTGCCAGCAGCTTGGCCGTATCACAGGGGGCAAATGAGCAGTTCTTC. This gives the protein CASSLAVSQGANEQFF.